This T cell receptor beta chain was recovered during a study of blood T cell repertoires in COVID-19. Study information: Sites across the United States, Italy and Spain contributed samples from acute and convalescent COVID-19. PBMCs, B-cell-depleted T cells, or T cells were the source of the cDNA or gDNA that made up the material.

Germline V gene data show CDR1 as MNHEY and CDR2 as SVGEGT. V lost 2 bases and J lost 0, with 23 bases in between. The CDR3 extends over 20 amino acids. Repertoires were generated with immunoSEQ multiplex PCR, while TCRdb's copy carries only in-frame clones and drops some. This repertoire shows about 95,000 clones, approximately 88% found once; its top ten account for 4.5% to 5.5%. Enrolment of Seattle patients took place during active infection, and they were followed longitudinally. Material for sequencing was peripheral blood. The source of this sequence is a man aged 55 to 70 with COVID-19, enrolled during active disease. V and J are TRBV6-2 or TRBV6-3 and TRBJ2-1; D ambiguous. CDR3 nucleotides: TGTGCCAGCAGTTACCTAAGCCCTTCTGCCTTTTCGGGCTCCTACAATGAGCAGTTCTTC. Its protein product is CASSYLSPSAFSGSYNEQFF.